This T cell receptor beta chain was observed in a study of vaccination effects on CD4 cells after COVID-19. As for the study in general: Post-vaccine specimens arrived a median 72 days past the second dose.

This clone showed up just once. As yet, its antigen is unknown. Whole-study findings and limits: Clones arising from infection and from vaccination showed marked clonal contraction late after vaccination.

Sequencing was performed with immunoSEQ multiplex PCR; in TCRdb, only in-frame clones are kept and a portion is missing. The sample shows 29,000 or so clones, roughly 71% of them seen only once. V lost 2 bases, J lost 9 bases, and 17 bases lay in between. Per the germline V gene, CDR1 is MNHEY and CDR2 is SVGAGI. The CDR3 is 16 amino acids. Expansion of antigen-specific CD4+ T cells with viral peptide pools was carried out by the ViraFEST assay before sequencing. The culture ran for around nine days, and then CD4+ T cells were isolated. Each participant received a vaccine that was either BNT162b2 or mRNA-1273, given as two doses. Among the vaccine recipients, none had a prior SARS-CoV-2 infection, and nucleocapsid antibodies were negative.

The chain combines TRBV6-5 with TRBJ1-6; D perhaps matches TRBD1 (5 bases). Sequencing used CD4+ T cells from PBMCs cultured with HCoV-OC43 spike peptides, obtained after COVID-19 vaccination. Noted subset: HCoV-OC43 spike overlapping peptide pool stimulation. This TCR came from a human donor who received a COVID-19 vaccine. The CDR3 nucleotides read TGTGCCAGCAGTTACCAAGCAGGGCCAAGGAGTTCACCCCTCCACTTT. This codes for CASSYQAGPRSSPLHF.